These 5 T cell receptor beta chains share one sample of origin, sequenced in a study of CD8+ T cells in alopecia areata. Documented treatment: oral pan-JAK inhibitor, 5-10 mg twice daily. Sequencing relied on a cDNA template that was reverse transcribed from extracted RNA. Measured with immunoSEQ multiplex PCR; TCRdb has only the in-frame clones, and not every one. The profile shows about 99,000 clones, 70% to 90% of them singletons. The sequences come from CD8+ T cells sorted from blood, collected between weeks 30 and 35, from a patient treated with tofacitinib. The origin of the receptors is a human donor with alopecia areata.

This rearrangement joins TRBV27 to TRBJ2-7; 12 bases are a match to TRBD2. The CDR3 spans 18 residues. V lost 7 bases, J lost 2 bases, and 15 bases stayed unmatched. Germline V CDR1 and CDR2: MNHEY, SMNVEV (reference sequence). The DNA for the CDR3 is TGTGCCAGCATCATGAAAAGGACTAGCGGGGTTGCGGCCTACGAGCAGTACTTC. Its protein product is CASIMKRTSGVAAYEQYF.

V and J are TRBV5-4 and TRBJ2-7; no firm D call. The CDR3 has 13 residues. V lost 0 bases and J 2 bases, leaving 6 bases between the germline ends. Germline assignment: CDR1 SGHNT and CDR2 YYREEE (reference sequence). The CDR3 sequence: CASSLDRAYEQYF. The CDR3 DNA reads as TGTGCCAGCAGCTTGGACAGAGCCTACGAGCAGTACTTC.

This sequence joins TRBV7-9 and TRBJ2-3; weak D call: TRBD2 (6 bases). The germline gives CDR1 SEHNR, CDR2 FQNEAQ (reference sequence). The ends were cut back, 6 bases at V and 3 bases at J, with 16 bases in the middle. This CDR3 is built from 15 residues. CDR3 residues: CASSLPPGGTDTQYF. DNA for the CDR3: TGTGCCAGCAGTCTCCCCCCCGGGGGAACAGATACGCAGTATTTT.

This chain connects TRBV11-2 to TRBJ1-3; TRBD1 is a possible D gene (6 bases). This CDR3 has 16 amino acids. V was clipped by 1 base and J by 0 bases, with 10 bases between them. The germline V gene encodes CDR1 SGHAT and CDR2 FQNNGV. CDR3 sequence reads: CASSLVGGSSGNTIYF. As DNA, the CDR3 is TGTGCCAGCAGCTTAGTAGGGGGGAGCTCTGGAAACACCATATATTTT. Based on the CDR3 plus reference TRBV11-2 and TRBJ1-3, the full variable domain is EAGVAQSPRYKIIEKRQSVAFWCNPISGHATLYWYQQILGQGPKLLIQFQNNGVVDDSQLPKDRFSAERLKGVDSTLKIQPAKLEDSAVYLCASSLVGGSSGNTIYFGEGSWLTVV.

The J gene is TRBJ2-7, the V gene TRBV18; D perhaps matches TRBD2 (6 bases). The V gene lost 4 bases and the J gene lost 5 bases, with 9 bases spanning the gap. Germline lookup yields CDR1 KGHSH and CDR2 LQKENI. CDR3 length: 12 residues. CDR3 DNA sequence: TGTGCCAGCTCACGGGGCGGGGACGAGCAGTACTTC. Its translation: CASSRGGDEQYF.